One T cell receptor (beta chain) is described in this entry. Antigen specificity is unknown. CDR1 SGHRS and CDR2 YFSETQ come from the germline V gene. The CDR3 loop spans 12 amino acids. J lost 8 bases, V lost 4 bases, and 5 bases had no gene match. The data derive from a study of T cell responses to AZD1222 COVID-19 vaccine. Study-wide results and limits: Among those given AZD1222, only 6 or 7 were seropositive at baseline.

This table comes from immunoSEQ multiplex PCR, and its TCRdb copy is limited to in-frame clones, with some not included. The sample carries around 110,000 clones, 90% to 95% recorded once. J is TRBJ1-2 and V is TRBV5-1, with 7 bases identical to TRBD1. Specimen: peripheral blood, collected on day 0 of AZD1222 vaccination. This TCR came from an adult in good health. The CDR3 DNA is TGCGCCAGCAGCGATACAGGGGAGGGCTACACCTTC. This gives the protein CASSDTGEGYTF. Complete variable domain (other parts from reference TRBV5-1 and TRBJ1-2): KAGVTQTPRYLIKTRGQQVTLSCSPISGHRSVSWYQQTPGQGLQFLFEYFSETQRNKGNFPGRFSGRQFSNSRSEMNVSTLELGDSALYLCASSDTGEGYTFGSGTRLTVV.